This TCR beta chain was profiled in a study of T cell repertoires in cytomegalovirus infection. On the study more broadly: HLA-B-restricted CMV epitopes that are well studied, plus recently identified HLA-C-restricted ones, were used by the study. CMV infection and matching HLA type were both indicated by public TCR beta signatures. Findings of the study overall: The ex vivo response showed dominance by HLA-C-restricted CMV-specific TCR beta clonotypes. Accumulated public TCR beta family frequency recognized individuals carrying CMV together with the relevant HLA.

TCRdb independently ran MiXCR on the reads; one entry per CDR3 protein. The data show around 310,000 distinct CDR3 sequences, almost 30% seen once. Germline V CDR1 and CDR2: SGHAT, FQDESV (reference sequence). This CDR3 region has 14 residues. V trimming: 7 bases; J trimming: 8 bases; junction bases outside the gene matches: 12. This clonotype was counted between two and nine times. Its cognate antigen is unknown. V and J are TRBV11-1 and TRBJ1-2; 8 positions match TRBD1. Here the sequenced sample was cultured PBMCs, taken from culture after CMV antigen stimulation. The clonotype was recovered from a human donor in good health (CMV status not recorded). Some clones in this sample may be carry-over from other donors' samples. In DNA form, the CDR3 reads TGTGCCAGCACCGAACAGGGGGGAATGGAGGGCTACACCTTC. Amino acid sequence: CASTEQGGMEGYTF.